One sample yielded the 29 T cell receptor beta chains listed below, sequenced in a study of spatial heterogeneity in lung cancer. This sample's time point: sample taken at primary tumor resection. Using its own MiXCR run on the 5' RACE reads, TCRdb lists one record per CDR3 protein. The table lists some 80,000 distinct CDR3 sequences, approximately 8.1% of them singletons. The source was PBMCs, collected at surgery. These receptors all come from a male donor with early-stage non-small cell lung cancer.

This rearrangement joins TRBV7-2 to TRBJ1-1; D call uncertain. Per germline, CDR1 SGHTA and CDR2 FQGNSA. The CDR3 extends over 13 amino acids. Deletions cut 2 bases from V and 3 bases from J, with 7 bases between. In nucleotides, the CDR3 is TGTGCCAGCAGCTTAAGGGAATACACTGAAGCTTTCTTT. Protein sequence: CASSLREYTEAFF.

The genes are TRBV5-4 and TRBJ1-4; perhaps TRBD1 as D (5 bases). Deletions cut 0 bases from V and 7 bases from J, with 13 bases between. CDR1 is SGHNT, CDR2 YYREEE, per germline (reference sequence). The CDR3 is made up of 15 amino acids. The CDR3 loop reads CASSLEQGGSEKLFF. CDR3 nucleotide sequence: TGTGCCAGCAGCTTGGAGCAGGGAGGAAGTGAAAAACTGTTTTTT.

This clonotype has a count of ten or more. The CDR3, as DNA: TGCGCCAGCAGCACGGGACATCCGGGCACTGAAGCTTTCTTT. Protein product: CASSTGHPGTEAFF. The chain has TRBV5-1 and TRBJ1-1; perhaps TRBD1 as D (6 bases). Deletions cut 4 bases from V and 4 bases from J, with 14 bases between. The CDR3 consists of 14 residues. From germline, CDR1 is SGHRS and CDR2 YFSETQ.

This clonotype was detected ten times or more. The V and J genes are TRBV5-5 and TRBJ1-4; TRBD1 aligns across 8 bases. The V gene end was trimmed by 2 bases and the J gene end by 6 bases; junction bases not matched to a gene: 12. The CDR3 loop spans 17 amino acids. Germline assignment: CDR1 SGHKS and CDR2 YYEKEE (reference sequence). CDR3 DNA sequence: TGTGCCAGCAGCTTAGGCCGGGACAGGCGTTTCTATGAAAAACTGTTTTTT. Translated, it gives CASSLGRDRRFYEKLFF.

The table lists this clonotype with a few counts. The chain is built from TRBV12-3 or TRBV12-4 and TRBJ1-2; D remains ambiguous. CDR3 length: 13 amino acids. V was clipped by 1 base and J by 4 bases, with 7 bases between them. The CDR3 is CASSLGYSYGYTF. The CDR3 DNA is TGTGCCAGCAGTTTAGGGTATTCCTATGGCTACACCTTC.

CDR3 bases: TGTGCCAGCAGCCCCGGGGGTAACCAGCCCCAGCATTTT. Its protein product is CASSPGGNQPQHF. The V call is TRBV7-9, the J call TRBJ1-5; D might be TRBD1 (5 bases). The CDR3 runs 13 residues. Looked up from germline, CDR1 is SEHNR and CDR2 is FQNEAQ (reference sequence). Deletions cut 5 bases from V and 7 bases from J, with 12 bases between.

In its sample, this clonotype was seen many times. The rearrangement uses TRBV2 and TRBJ2-7, with 8 nucleotides matching TRBD2. CDR1 is SNHLY and CDR2 is FYNNEI in the germline V gene. The CDR3 has 16 residues. Trimming at V came to 4 bases and at J to 3 bases, leaving 11 bases not matched to a gene. The CDR3 is CASSAPSGGAYYEQYF. In nucleotides, the CDR3 is TGTGCCAGCAGTGCCCCATCCGGGGGGGCGTACTACGAGCAGTACTTC.

Only a few counts were recorded for this clonotype. V usage is TRBV9 and J usage is TRBJ2-1; weak D call: TRBD2 (5 bases). Germline V gene data show CDR1 as SGDLS and CDR2 as YYNGEE. Between the trimmed V and J ends, which lost 0 bases and 0 bases, there was a span of 16 bases. The CDR3 totals 18 residues. In DNA, the CDR3 is TGTGCCAGCAGCGTAGAAGCGGTCACTTGGTACTCCTACAATGAGCAGTTCTTC. This translates into CASSVEAVTWYSYNEQFF.

This clonotype was seen many times. The rearrangement joins TRBV21-1 to TRBJ1-5; the table assigns TRBD1, which was not confirmed against the DNA. TRBV21-1 is designated a pseudogene. The CDR3 loop spans 16 amino acids. CDR3 region: CASSPPGHSSNQPQHF. CDR3 nucleotide sequence: TGTGCCAGCAGCCCACCGGGACATAGTAGCAATCAGCCCCAGCATTTT.

The table lists this clonotype with many counts. The chain couples TRBV29-1 to TRBJ1-2; the match to TRBD1 covers 8 bases. The V gene end was trimmed by 3 bases and the J gene end by 4 bases; junction bases not matched to a gene: 10. Germline loops: CDR1 SQVTM, CDR2 ANQGSEA. The CDR3 has 15 residues. CDR3 bases: TGCAGCGTTGAGGATCTCGGACAGGGAGGCTATGGCTACACCTTC. This sequence encodes CSVEDLGQGGYGYTF.

V and J are TRBV4-3 and TRBJ2-1, with 14 bases matching TRBD2. The J segment lost 12 bases and the V segment lost 2 bases, leaving 9 bases of the junction unmatched. The germline V gene encodes CDR1 LGHNA and CDR2 YSLEER. This CDR3 spans 16 amino acids. The CDR3 here is CASSQHRGLAGGPQFF. In DNA, the CDR3 is TGCGCCAGCAGCCAACACCGAGGACTAGCGGGAGGCCCGCAGTTCTTC.

The chain combines TRBV2 with TRBJ2-3; no clear D. CDR1 is SNHLY and CDR2 is FYNNEI in the germline V gene. CDR3 size: 12 residues. Trimming shortened V by 11 bases and J by 1 base, and 10 bases separated the two germline ends. CDR3 nucleotide sequence: TGTGCCTGCATTGAACGCACAGATACGCAGTATTTT. It encodes CACIERTDTQYF.

This clonotype was seen ten or more times. The chain combines TRBV10-3 with TRBJ2-2; 8 bases line up with TRBD1. CDR1 is ENHRY, CDR2 SYGVKD, per germline. There are 16 residues in the CDR3. Trimming at V came to 10 bases and at J to 2 bases, leaving 12 bases not matched to a gene. CDR3 nucleotides: TGTGCCACGTCGACAGGGGTGACGGATAACACCGGGGAGCTGTTTTTT. It is translated as CATSTGVTDNTGELFF.

This clonotype showed up many times. The chain uses TRBV28 and TRBJ1-1, with 9 bases fitting TRBD1. V trimming: 5 bases; J trimming: 4 bases; junction bases outside the gene matches: 8. Germline V lookup: CDR1 MDHEN, CDR2 SYDVKM. There are 15 residues in the CDR3. The CDR3 loop reads CASSGRGDRVTEAFF. The DNA of the CDR3 is TGTGCCAGCAGTGGGAGAGGGGACAGGGTCACTGAAGCTTTCTTT. Complete variable domain (other parts from reference TRBV28 and TRBJ1-1): DVKVTQSSRYLVKRTGEKVFLECVQDMDHENMFWYRQDPGLGLRLIYFSYDVKMKEKGDIPEGYSVSREKKERFSLILESASTNQTSMYLCASSGRGDRVTEAFFGQGTRLTVV.

This clonotype was counted a few times. This chain joins TRBV6-5 and TRBJ1-1; D ambiguous. The CDR3 has 13 residues. V was shortened by 6 bases and J by 0 bases, with 8 bases between the two germline ends. From germline, CDR1 is MNHEY and CDR2 SVGAGI. The CDR3 here is CASSAWVNTEAFF. The CDR3 DNA sequence: TGTGCCAGCAGCGCGTGGGTGAACACTGAAGCTTTCTTT.

At least ten counts were recorded for this clonotype. This chain connects TRBV5-1 to TRBJ2-3; no clear D. In germline, CDR1 is SGHRS, CDR2 YFSETQ. Trimming cost V 4 bases and J 1 base, with 10 bases left between them. The CDR3 has 14 residues. The CDR3 reads CASSLIGGTDTQYF. In DNA form, the CDR3 reads TGCGCCAGCAGCCTCATTGGGGGCACAGATACGCAGTATTTT.

This clonotype came up many times. The gene calls are TRBV6-2 or TRBV6-3 and TRBJ1-4; possibly TRBD1 for D (5 bases). CDR3 length equals 15 residues. Germline CDR1 MNHEY, CDR2 SVGEGT. V lost 9 bases and J lost 6, with 20 bases in between. CDR3 loop: CASSGAAIDDEKLFF. In DNA, the CDR3 is TGTGCCAGTTCCGGGGCGGCGATTGACGATGAAAAACTGTTTTTT.

As to this clonotype: The CDR3 ends on some other residue instead of the conserved phenylalanine or tryptophan, so this is likely a read error. The chain employs TRBV9 and TRBJ2-3, with D possibly TRBD2 on 5 matching bases. CDR1 and CDR2 (germline): SGDLS, YYNGEE. V shed 2 bases and J shed 0 bases, with 13 bases lying between them. The CDR3 length is 16 residues. Here the CDR3 reads CASSVMTTASTDTQYY. CDR3 DNA sequence: TGTGCCAGCAGCGTGATGACTACCGCTAGCACAGATACGCAGTATTAT.

This clonotype was counted at least ten times. This chain links TRBV6-1 with TRBJ1-5; D is unresolved. CDR1 and CDR2 (germline): MNHNS, SASEGT. Trimming shortened V by 2 bases and J by 7 bases, and 6 bases separated the two germline ends. The CDR3 is made up of 12 amino acids. CDR3 protein: CASSERGQPQHF. In DNA form, the CDR3 reads TGTGCCAGCAGTGAACGGGGACAGCCCCAGCATTTT.

This clonotype was found many times. V and J are TRBV27 and TRBJ2-1, with TRBD2 matching 9 bases. The CDR3 is 15 residues long. V was pared by 6 bases and J by 0 bases, with 3 bases of the junction left unmatched. Germline V lookup: CDR1 MNHEY, CDR2 SMNVEV (reference sequence). The CDR3 DNA reads as TGTGCCAGCAGCTGGACTAGCGCCTCCTACAATGAGCAGTTCTTC. The encoded protein is CASSWTSASYNEQFF.

This clonotype was seen a handful of times. CDR3: CASSLTQGVTEAFF. The CDR3 DNA reads as TGTGCCAGCAGCTTGACACAGGGGGTCACTGAAGCTTTCTTT. The chain has TRBV12-3 or TRBV12-4 and TRBJ1-1; 8 positions agree with TRBD1. This CDR3 has 14 residues. The V gene end was trimmed by 6 bases and the J gene end by 4 bases; junction bases not matched to a gene: 7.

This clonotype was detected a few times. The rearrangement links TRBV28 to TRBJ2-1, with TRBD1 matching over 8 bases. Unmatched junction bases numbered 8, after V lost 7 bases and J lost 0 bases. The CDR3 is made up of 16 amino acids. Germline V gives CDR1 MDHEN, CDR2 SYDVKM. CDR3 nucleotide sequence: TGTGCCAGCAAGACAGGGGATCACCGCTCCTACAATGAGCAGTTCTTC. Amino acids: CASKTGDHRSYNEQFF.

This clonotype appeared many times. The CDR3 protein is CASSLDRGTIYF. The CDR3 nucleotides are TGCGCCAGCAGCTTGGACAGGGGCACCATATATTTT. The rearrangement joins TRBV5-1 to TRBJ1-3, with TRBD1 identical over 7 bases. Germline loops: CDR1 SGHRS, CDR2 YFSETQ. This CDR3 comprises 12 residues. Germline trimming cut 0 bases from V and 9 bases from J; bases unmatched to any gene: 0.

This clonotype was observed many times. The chain joins TRBV11-3 to TRBJ2-3; D remains ambiguous. The CDR3 consists of 15 residues. Trimming removed 1 base from V and 2 bases from J, with 10 bases in between. CDR1 and CDR2 (germline): SGHNT, YENEEA. Here the CDR3 reads CASSLARSYTDTQYF. In DNA, the CDR3 is TGTGCCAGCAGCTTAGCGAGGTCATACACAGATACGCAGTATTTT.

The V call is TRBV20-1, the J call TRBJ2-2; D perhaps matches TRBD2 (5 bases). This CDR3 has 15 residues. V lost 0 bases, J lost 7 bases, and 15 bases lay in between. Germline CDR1 is DFQATT and CDR2 is SNEGSKA (reference sequence). The CDR3 nucleotides are TGCAGTGCTAGAGAATATAGCGACGCGATCGGGGAGCTGTTTTTT. Protein sequence: CSAREYSDAIGELFF.

Comment on this clonotype: A much more abundant neighbour one base away suggests this may be a read error. The V gene is TRBV28, the J gene TRBJ2-1; 13 bases are shared with TRBD2. There are 16 residues in the CDR3. V trimming: 5 bases; J trimming: 8 bases; junction bases outside the gene matches: 9. Germline V lookup: CDR1 MDHEN, CDR2 SYDVKM. The CDR3 loop reads CASSARRTSGSYEQFF. The CDR3 region has the DNA TGTGCCAGCAGTGCTAGAAGGACTAGCGGGAGCTATGAGCAGTTCTTC.

This clonotype was seen only a few times. The J gene is TRBJ2-2, the V gene TRBV3-1; D is unclear. CDR1 is LGHDT, CDR2 YNNKEL, per germline (reference sequence). Deletions cut 4 bases from V and 0 bases from J, with 9 bases between. The CDR3 sequence is 15 residues long. The DNA for the CDR3 is TGTGCCAGCAGCCTTTTTAGTCCGAACACCGGGGAGCTGTTTTTT. Amino acids: CASSLFSPNTGELFF.

This clonotype has just a few counts. The chain is built from TRBV5-1 and TRBJ2-7; D is unresolved. V was trimmed by 0 bases and J by 2 bases, leaving 6 bases between them. Germline lookup yields CDR1 SGHRS and CDR2 YFSETQ. The CDR3 consists of 13 residues. The CDR3 loop reads CASSLGKAYEQYF. DNA for the CDR3: TGCGCCAGCAGCTTGGGGAAGGCCTACGAGCAGTACTTC.

At least ten counts were recorded for this clonotype. This chain connects TRBV2 to TRBJ2-3; D perhaps matches TRBD2 (5 bases). The germline CDR1 and CDR2 sequences are SNHLY and FYNNEI. The CDR3 loop spans 13 amino acids. V lost 6 bases, J lost 2 bases, and 9 bases lay in between. CDR3 sequence (DNA): TGTGCCAGCAGCGGCGGGCCCACAGATACGCAGTATTTT. This gives the protein CASSGGPTDTQYF. The variable domain in full, completed from reference TRBV2 and TRBJ2-3, reads EPEVTQTPSHQVTQMGQEVILRCVPISNHLYFYWYRQILGQKVEFLVSFYNNEISEKSEIFDDQFSVERPDGSNFTLKIRSTKLEDSAMYFCASSGGPTDTQYFGPGTRLTVL.